This T cell receptor beta chain derives from a study of CD8 T cells in ankylosing spondylitis. General observations from the study: Previously reported in reactive arthritis synovial fluid and blood were some of the motif variants. It was reported that disease-linked clones were significantly enriched in matched ankylosing spondylitis synovial fluid.

This clonotype showed up many times. Its antigen remains unknown. The germline V gene has CDR1 DFQATT and CDR2 SNEGSKA (reference sequence). Trimming pared 6 bases from V and 1 base from J, leaving 25 bases between. The CDR3 extends over 18 amino acids. TCRdb reprocessed the 5' RACE reads via MiXCR and lists one record per CDR3 protein. The sample records about 240,000 distinct CDR3 sequences, around 7.8% being singletons. V usage is TRBV20-1 and J usage is TRBJ2-4; D is undetermined. This receptor was identified in a male donor with ankylosing spondylitis or in good health (not recorded which). What was sequenced was blood, either unsorted or a sorted T cell fraction (not recorded which). In DNA, the CDR3 is TGCAGTGCCCCGCAGAGGAATCCGGATGTGGAGGCCAAAAACATTCAGTACTTC. This encodes CSAPQRNPDVEAKNIQYF.